What follows are 14 T cell receptor beta chains derived from one specimen sequenced in a study of blood T cell repertoires in COVID-19. Measured with immunoSEQ multiplex PCR; TCRdb has only the in-frame clones, and not every one. In the table there are about 74,000 clones, roughly 85% of which are singletons. The sample was peripheral blood. These TCRs come from a man aged 45-65 years with acute or convalescent COVID-19.

The V call is TRBV6-5, the J call TRBJ2-3, with TRBD2 matching over 9 bases. The CDR3 length is 14 residues. Trimming at V came to 4 bases and at J to 6 bases, leaving 5 bases not matched to a gene. Looked up from germline, CDR1 is MNHEY and CDR2 is SVGAGI. The CDR3 DNA reads TGTGCCAGCAGTTGGAGCGGGGGGCAGGATACGCAGTATTTT. As protein: CASSWSGGQDTQYF.

This chain links TRBV21-1 with TRBJ1-5; the table's D call, TRBD1, was not checked against the DNA. TRBV21-1 is shown as a pseudogene. The CDR3 runs 17 residues. DNA for the CDR3: TGTGCCAGCAGCCCCCAGGGCAGGGGGCTTAGCAATCAGCCCCAGCATTTT. It codes for CASSPQGRGLSNQPQHF.

V gene TRBV21-1 combines with J gene TRBJ1-5; the table's D call TRBD1 went unverified against the DNA. TRBV21-1 corresponds to a pseudogene. CDR3 length: 16 residues. CDR3: CASRIRGLAGNQPQHF. The CDR3 DNA sequence: TGTGCCAGCAGGATCCGTGGCCTTGCCGGCAATCAGCCCCAGCATTTT.

This clone was seen a handful of times. The V and J genes are TRBV11-3 and TRBJ2-3, with D possibly TRBD2 on 6 matching bases. Germline CDR1 reads SGHNT; CDR2 reads YENEEA. The CDR3 consists of 17 residues. V dropped 4 bases and J dropped 4 bases, with 21 bases sitting between them. The DNA of the CDR3 is TGTGCCAGCAGCTCCCCCCGGGCGGGGCCTACACCAGATACGCAGTATTTT. It encodes CASSSPRAGPTPDTQYF. Full variable domain (outside the CDR3, taken from reference TRBV11-3 and TRBJ2-3): EAGVVQSPRYKIIEKKQPVAFWCNPISGHNTLYWYLQNLGQGPELLIRYENEEAVDDSQLPKDRFSAERLKGVDSTLKIQPAELGDSAVYLCASSSPRAGPTPDTQYFGPGTRLTVL.

The chain is built from TRBV5-4 and TRBJ2-7; 10 bases agree with TRBD2. The germline V gene encodes CDR1 SGHNT and CDR2 YYREEE (reference sequence). V shed 4 bases, J shed 2 bases, and the junction held 6 bases outside the gene matches. The CDR3 is made up of 15 amino acids. The CDR3 loop is CASSLSGLAAYEQYF. CDR3 sequence (DNA): TGTGCCAGCAGCCTTTCTGGACTAGCGGCCTACGAGCAGTACTTC. The full variable domain, with the rest looked up from reference TRBV5-4 and TRBJ2-7, is ETGVTQSPTHLIKTRGQQVTLRCSSQSGHNTVSWYQQALGQGPQFIFQYYREEENGRGNFPPRFSGLQFPNYSSELNVNALELDDSALYLCASSLSGLAAYEQYFGPGTRLTVT.

V is TRBV7-8 and J is TRBJ2-5, with D hard to call. Trimming removed 5 bases from V and 3 bases from J, with 10 bases in between. The CDR3 runs 13 residues. CDR1 is SGHVS and CDR2 is FQNEAQ in the germline V gene. This CDR3 reads CASSPGSEETQYF. The CDR3 DNA reads TGTGCCAGCAGCCCCGGGTCAGAAGAGACCCAGTACTTC. Based on the CDR3 plus reference TRBV7-8 and TRBJ2-5, the full variable domain is GAGVSQSPRYKVAKRGQDVALRCDPISGHVSLFWYQQALGQGPEFLTYFQNEAQLDKSGLPSDRFFAERPEGSVSTLKIQRTQQEDSAVYLCASSPGSEETQYFGPGTRLLVL.

This chain joins TRBV5-1 and TRBJ2-7; D is uncertain. Trimming cost V 0 bases and J 2 bases, with 6 bases left between them. The CDR3 has 13 amino acids. CDR1 SGHRS and CDR2 YFSETQ come from the germline V gene. The CDR3 nucleotides are TGCGCCAGCAGCTTGGACGGAGCCTACGAGCAGTACGTC. This gives the protein CASSLDGAYEQYV.

This sequence joins TRBV21-1 and TRBJ1-2; TRBD1 is the table's D call, not checked against the DNA. TRBV21-1 is a recognized pseudogene. The CDR3 is 14 amino acids. The CDR3 sequence: CASSNRDNHYGYTF. The CDR3 bases are TGTGCCAGCAGCAACCGGGACAACCACTATGGCTACACCTTC.

V gene TRBV29-1 combines with J gene TRBJ1-2, with D uncertain. With 7 bases removed from V and 4 bases from J, the gap between germline ends came to 13 bases. The CDR3 has 12 amino acids. CDR1 SQVTM and CDR2 ANQGSEA come from the germline V gene. In DNA form, the CDR3 reads TGCAGCGCCCACGGGTTAACCTATGGCTACACCTTC. Translating gives CSAHGLTYGYTF.

V gene TRBV5-8 combines with J gene TRBJ2-7; 9 bases align to TRBD1. The V gene end was trimmed by 0 bases and the J gene end by 2 bases; junction bases not matched to a gene: 3. In germline, CDR1 is SGHTS, CDR2 YDEGEE. The CDR3 runs to 15 residues. In DNA, the CDR3 is TGTGCCAGCAGCTTGGGGGGGACAGGGCCCTACGAGCAGTACGTC. Amino acid sequence: CASSLGGTGPYEQYV.

The chain is built from TRBV11-1 and TRBJ2-5; TRBD1 matches at 8 bases. The germline CDR1 and CDR2 sequences are SGHAT and FQDESV (reference sequence). Trimming cost V 5 bases and J 5 bases; bases outside gene matches: 13. The length of the CDR3 is 16 residues. This chain's CDR3 is CASSPGQESLGETQYF. The CDR3 DNA sequence: TGTGCCAGCAGCCCGGGACAGGAGTCCTTAGGCGAGACCCAGTACTTC.

The chain recombines TRBV24-1 with TRBJ2-7, with no clear D. Looked up from germline, CDR1 is KGHDR and CDR2 is SFDVKD. The CDR3 has 16 amino acids. V was pared by 1 base and J by 0 bases, with 12 bases between. As DNA, the CDR3 is TGTGCCACCAGTGATTTTGGTGTGAGGAGCTCCTACGAGCAGTACGTC. Translation: CATSDFGVRSSYEQYV.

To note about this clone: This CDR3 is also generated by other DNA sequences in the sample. This chain links TRBV2 with TRBJ1-2; possibly TRBD1 for D (6 bases). Trimming removed 1 base at V and 4 bases at J, with 13 bases between. Germline CDR1 is SNHLY and CDR2 is FYNNEI. This CDR3 contains 15 residues. The CDR3 DNA is TGTGCCAGCAGTGAAGGCGGGGGCGCGGGCTATGGCTACACCTTC. Translating it yields CASSEGGGAGYGYTF.

This clone was detected only a few times. This chain uses TRBV5-4 with TRBJ2-5; D perhaps matches TRBD1 (6 bases). V lost 0 bases and J lost 1, with 13 bases in between. CDR3 length equals 16 residues. CDR1 is SGHNT and CDR2 is YYREEE in the germline V gene (reference sequence). Here the CDR3 DNA reads TGTGCCAGCAGCTTGGGTACAGGGAGACGCCAAGAGACCCAGTACTTC. This encodes CASSLGTGRRQETQYF.